This T cell receptor beta chain came from a study of PD-L1 blockade in urothelial cancer. Time point meaning: peripheral blood 6 weeks after treatment start. In its sample, this clone was seen a few times. The assay was immunoSEQ multiplex PCR, and TCRdb's table has in-frame clones only and misses some. The data hold 100,000 to 150,000 clones, with roughly 86% observed a single time. The CDR3 totals 17 residues. V gave up 5 bases and J gave up 8 bases; unmatched junction bases: 18. Germline V lookup: CDR1 LNHDA, CDR2 SQIVND (reference sequence). The input for sequencing was PBMCs, taken around atezolizumab (anti-PD-L1) treatment. V gene TRBV19 combines with J gene TRBJ1-2; 9 bases fit TRBD1. The TCR was taken from a man aged 45-65 years with urothelial cancer. CDR3 nucleotides: TGTGCCAGTAGTCCAGCCGGGACAGGGCAAAGCAGGGGCGGCTACACCTTC. It yields the protein CASSPAGTGQSRGGYTF.